This T cell receptor (beta chain) was sequenced during a study of blood T cell repertoires in COVID-19 (dated by TCRdb to 2018 to 2021). General notes on the study: Collaborator samples came from the United States, Italy and Spain and covered acute and convalescent phases of COVID-19. A freely available public database, intended as a resource for researchers studying the immune response to SARS-CoV-2, is where the repertoires were released. Subjects who had been exposed to COVID-19, were actively infected with it, or had recovered from it provided the deeply sampled blood TCRbeta repertoires that made up the dataset. The samples were drawn from two sources: the first 160 participants of the ongoing ImmuneRACE study, and 1,000 to 1,500 subjects contributed by 6 global collaborators. The material from the prospective study consisted of cDNA or gDNA derived from T cells, B-cell-depleted T cells, or PBMCs. Where available, HLA class I and class II types were taken from metadata supplied by the sample provider and were not determined by assay-based typing. Sample metadata almost always included a de-identified subject ID, COVID-19 status, age in years and sex.

Whole blood was collected in K2EDTA tubes by collaborating institutions according to the institutions' own protocols. For TCRbeta analysis, collaborators shipped samples as frozen whole blood, isolated PBMCs, or DNA extracted from either of those sample types. Turning to this clone: Its antigen is not yet known. Base-call qualities are not available, and no considerably larger clone is one nucleotide away.

Points the paper makes about the study in general: Clinical and demographic metadata were provided uncurated, with the amount varying by source and participant.

The immunoSEQ Assay, a bias-controlled multiplex PCR, was used to amplify TCRbeta CDR3 regions from genomic DNA. The authors' pipeline ran thus. The number of nucleated cells in each sample was estimated by amplification of reference gene primers within the assay. To quantify the absolute abundance of each unique TCRbeta CDR3 rearrangement, sequence reads were collapsed and filtered. Productive Simpson clonality was computed per sample as the square root of Simpson's diversity index over productive rearrangements. TCRdb obtained this table from immuneACCESS and retained in-frame rearrangements with V and J assigned. These tables miss some clones; where compared with another copy, unresolved V genes account for less than half of the shortfall, and the remainder is unexplained. The V and J calls and clone size are taken from that table; D and trimming were inferred from the DNA. This sample is represented by around 100,000 clones; roughly 80% of them were singletons. Clones ranked in the top ten supply over 10% of the sample.

The sample taken for sequencing was peripheral blood. This receptor was identified in a woman in her 70s with acute or convalescent COVID-19.

For the CDR3, the sequence is CASSPQGGGINEQFF. The DNA sequence is TGTGCCAGCAGCCCGCAGGGCGGGGGGATCAATGAGCAGTTCTTC. This receptor chain uses TRBV7-7 and TRBJ2-1; 8 bases in the middle match TRBD2. CDR1 SSHAT and CDR2 FNYEAQ were looked up in the germline V gene (reference sequence). From V the trimming removes 5 bases and from J it removes 6 bases, while the gene matches leave 9 bases of the junction unaccounted for. The CDR3 goes from the cysteine to the phenylalanine over 15 residues. This entry keeps only the CDR3 DNA: 45 bases, framed from base 1.